A single sample is the source of the 3 T cell receptor beta chains below, sequenced in a study of T-cell memory formation after mild COVID-19. MiXCR, run by TCRdb on the 5' RACE reads, gives a single entry per CDR3 protein. The table records about 430,000 distinct CDR3 sequences, 20% to 25% of them present only once. Sample: PBMCs or a T cell subset sorted from them (not recorded which). These receptors came from an adult woman who had mild COVID-19 (a few samples of this study predate the infection). Cell type and time point are not known.

V is TRBV11-2 and J is TRBJ2-7, with 7 bases that match TRBD1. CDR1 is SGHAT, CDR2 FQNNGV, per germline. Losses at the gene ends were 2 bases for V and 1 base for J; bases not matched to a gene: 5. This CDR3 has 15 residues. The CDR3 is CASSLPRTGSYEQYF. As DNA, the CDR3 is TGTGCCAGCAGCTTACCGCGGACAGGATCCTACGAGCAGTACTTC.

The chain has TRBV4-1 and TRBJ2-1, with 11 bases that match TRBD2. The CDR3 is made up of 15 amino acids. V lost 1 base to trimming and J lost 9 bases; unmatched junction nucleotides: 5. Germline-derived CDR1 and CDR2 are MGHRA and YSYEKL. The CDR3 reads CASSQVSSGGREQFF. CDR3 nucleotides: TGCGCCAGCAGCCAAGTGTCTAGCGGGGGGCGTGAGCAGTTCTTC.

The chain employs TRBV7-3 and TRBJ1-1; no firm D call. CDR3 length: 15 amino acids. Germline CDR1 and CDR2: SGHTA and FQGTGA. Trimming left V 5 bases short and J 2 bases short, with 15 bases between. CDR3: CASSPGMGQNTEAFF. For the CDR3, the DNA is TGTGCCAGCAGCCCTGGAATGGGTCAAAACACTGAAGCTTTCTTT.